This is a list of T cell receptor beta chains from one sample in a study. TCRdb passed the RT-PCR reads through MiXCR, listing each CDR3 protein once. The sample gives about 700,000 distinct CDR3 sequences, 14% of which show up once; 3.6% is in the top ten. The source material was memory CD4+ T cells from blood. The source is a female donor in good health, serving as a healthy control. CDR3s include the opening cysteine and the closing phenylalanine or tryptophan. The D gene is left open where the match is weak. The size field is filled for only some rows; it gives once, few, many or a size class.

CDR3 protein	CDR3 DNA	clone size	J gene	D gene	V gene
CSAWDRGLEQPQHF	TGCAGTGCTTGGGACAGGGGGCTAGAACAGCCCCAGCATTTT	-	TRBJ1-5	TRBD1	TRBV20-1
CASSYSNASRGVF	TGTGCCAGCAGTTACTCGAATGCTAGCCGAGGGGTTTTT	-	TRBJ2-3	-	TRBV6-6
CASSYQRLSSYEQYF	TGTGCCAGCAGTTACCAGCGGCTGAGCTCCTACGAGCAGTACTTC	many	TRBJ2-7	-	TRBV6-5
CASSWGRNSYEQYF	TGCGCCAGCAGCTGGGGGAGGAACTCCTACGAGCAGTACTTC	many	TRBJ2-7	-	TRBV5-1
CASSLWGNDRVNEQFF	TGTGCCAGCAGTTTGTGGGGCAATGACAGGGTGAATGAGCAGTTCTTC	many	TRBJ2-1	TRBD1	TRBV12-3/TRBV12-4
CASSYSLGRGYGYTF	TGTGCCAGCAGTTACTCGCTGGGCAGGGGCTATGGCTACACCTTC	once	TRBJ1-2	-	TRBV6-2/TRBV6-3
CASRFLAGSEQYF	TGTGCCAGCAGGTTCCTAGCGGGAAGCGAGCAGTACTTC	many	TRBJ2-7	TRBD2	TRBV6-6
CASSLRSGGNEQFF	TGTGCCAGCAGTCTCCGTAGCGGGGGTAATGAGCAGTTCTTC	-	TRBJ2-1	TRBD2	TRBV12-3/TRBV12-4
CASGTGGWSSYEQYF	TGTGCCAGCGGAACAGGGGGCTGGAGCTCCTACGAGCAGTACTTC	-	TRBJ2-7	TRBD1	TRBV12-3/TRBV12-4
CASSQLGNTGELFF	TGTGCCAGCAGCCAATTAGGGAACACCGGGGAGCTGTTTTTT	-	TRBJ2-2	-	TRBV3-1
CASSYPFEGDEQYF	TGTGCCAGCAGTTACCCTTTCGAGGGAGACGAGCAGTACTTC	many	TRBJ2-7	-	TRBV6-2/TRBV6-3
CASSLDGGHDEQYF	TGCGCCAGCAGCTTGGATGGGGGTCACGACGAGCAGTACTTC	-	TRBJ2-7	-	TRBV5-1
CASSLASNQPQHF	TGCGCCAGCAGCTTGGCTAGCAATCAGCCCCAGCATTTT	many	TRBJ1-5	-	TRBV5-1